This paragraph reports one TCR beta chain. These data are taken from a study of blood T cell repertoires in COVID-19. Looking at the study overall: Whether acute or convalescent, the COVID-19 samples came from the United States, Italy and Spain. In each case, the material was cDNA or gDNA derived from T cells, B-cell-depleted T cells, or PBMCs.

Produced via immunoSEQ multiplex PCR; TCRdb's table is partial and in-frame only. The sample has about 170,000 clones, 83% seen once; the top ten hold about 4%. Recruitment covered 25 or so US areas and drew participants whose ages spanned roughly 18 to 89 years. Cohort allocation depended upon clinical history that participants reported. V was clipped by 10 bases and J by 3 bases, with 15 bases between them. Germline lookup yields CDR1 ENHRY and CDR2 SYGVKD. This CDR3 region has 14 residues. Input material: PBMCs or T cells enriched from blood (not recorded which). V gene TRBV10-3 combines with J gene TRBJ1-4; possible D gene TRBD1, 5 bases. The TCR comes from a woman between 45 and 65 years old in a cohort exposed to, infected with or recovered from COVID-19 (not recorded which). The CDR3 protein is CATTQGLPNEKLFF. The CDR3 nucleotides are TGTGCCACCACCCAGGGACTGCCTAATGAAAAACTGTTTTTT.